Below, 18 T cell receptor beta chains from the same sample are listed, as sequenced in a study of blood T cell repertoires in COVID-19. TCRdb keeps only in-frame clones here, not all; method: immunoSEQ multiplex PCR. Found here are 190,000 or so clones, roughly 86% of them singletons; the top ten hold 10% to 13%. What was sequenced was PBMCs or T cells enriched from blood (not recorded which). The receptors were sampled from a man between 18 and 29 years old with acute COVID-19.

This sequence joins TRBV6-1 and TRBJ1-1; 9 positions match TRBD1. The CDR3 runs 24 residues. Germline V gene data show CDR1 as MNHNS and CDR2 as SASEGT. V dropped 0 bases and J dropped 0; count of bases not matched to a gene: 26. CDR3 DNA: TGTGCCAGCAGTGAAGCAATTGCCGGGACAGGGAGGGGAACTTTAAGGGGGATGAACACTGAAGCTTTCTTT. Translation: CASSEAIAGTGRGTLRGMNTEAFF.

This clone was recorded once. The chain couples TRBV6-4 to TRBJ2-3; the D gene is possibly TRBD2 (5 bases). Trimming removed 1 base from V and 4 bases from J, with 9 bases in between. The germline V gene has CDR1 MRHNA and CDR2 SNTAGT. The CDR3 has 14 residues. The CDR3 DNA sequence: TGTGCCAGCAGTGACTTGGCGGGTTCAGATACGCAGTATTTT. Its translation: CASSDLAGSDTQYF.

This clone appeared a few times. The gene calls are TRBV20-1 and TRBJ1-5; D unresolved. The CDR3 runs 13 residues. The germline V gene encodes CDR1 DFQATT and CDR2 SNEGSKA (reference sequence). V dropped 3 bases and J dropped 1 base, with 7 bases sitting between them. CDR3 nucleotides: TGCAGTGCTAGTGATTCGAGCAATCAGCCCCAGCATTTT. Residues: CSASDSSNQPQHF.

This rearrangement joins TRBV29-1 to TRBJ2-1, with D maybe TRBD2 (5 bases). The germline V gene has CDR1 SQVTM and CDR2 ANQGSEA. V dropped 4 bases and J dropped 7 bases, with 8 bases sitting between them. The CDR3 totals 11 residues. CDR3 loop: CSVVSGNEQFF. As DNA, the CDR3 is TGCAGCGTTGTTTCGGGGAATGAGCAGTTCTTC.

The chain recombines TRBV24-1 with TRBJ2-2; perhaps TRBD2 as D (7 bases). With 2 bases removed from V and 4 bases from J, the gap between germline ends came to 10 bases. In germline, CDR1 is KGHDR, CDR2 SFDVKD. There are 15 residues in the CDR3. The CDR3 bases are TGTGCCACCAGTGATTGGGGGGGCCCCACCGGGGAGCTGTTTTTT. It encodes CATSDWGGPTGELFF.

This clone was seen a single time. The CDR3 is CASSYDRAEHQPQHF. As DNA, the CDR3 is TGTGCCAGCAGTTATGACAGGGCTGAACATCAGCCCCAGCATTTT. The chain recombines TRBV28 with TRBJ1-5; 7 positions match TRBD1. J gave up 5 bases and V 4 bases, and 8 bases lay outside the gene matches. The CDR3 sequence is 15 residues long. The germline gives CDR1 MDHEN, CDR2 SYDVKM. The complete variable domain, with remaining parts taken from reference TRBV28 and TRBJ1-5, reads DVKVTQSSRYLVKRTGEKVFLECVQDMDHENMFWYRQDPGLGLRLIYFSYDVKMKEKGDIPEGYSVSREKKERFSLILESASTNQTSMYLCASSYDRAEHQPQHFGDGTRLSIL.

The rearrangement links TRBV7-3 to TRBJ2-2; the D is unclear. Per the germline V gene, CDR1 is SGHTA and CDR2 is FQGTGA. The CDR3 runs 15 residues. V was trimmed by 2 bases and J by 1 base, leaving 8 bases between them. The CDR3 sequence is CASSLGQMNTGELFF. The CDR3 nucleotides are TGTGCCAGCAGCTTAGGGCAGATGAACACCGGGGAGCTGTTTTTT. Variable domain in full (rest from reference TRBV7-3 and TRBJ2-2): GAGVSQTPSNKVTEKGKYVELRCDPISGHTALYWYRQSLGQGPEFLIYFQGTGAADDSGLPNDRFFAVRPEGSVSTLKIQRTERGDSAVYLCASSLGQMNTGELFFGEGSRLTVL.

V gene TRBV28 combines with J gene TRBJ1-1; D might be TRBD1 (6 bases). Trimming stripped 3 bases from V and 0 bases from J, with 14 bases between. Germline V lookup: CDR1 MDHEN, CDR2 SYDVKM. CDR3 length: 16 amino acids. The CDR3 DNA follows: TGTGCCAGCAGTTTCGGGGGGCGGTTGTTGAACACTGAAGCTTTCTTT. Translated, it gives CASSFGGRLLNTEAFF.

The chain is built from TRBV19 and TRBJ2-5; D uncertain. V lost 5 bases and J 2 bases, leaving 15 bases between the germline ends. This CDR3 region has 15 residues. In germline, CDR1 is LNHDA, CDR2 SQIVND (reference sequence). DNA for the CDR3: TGTGCCAGTAGTCCGTCGAACAGAATACAAGAGACCCAGTACTTC. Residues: CASSPSNRIQETQYF.

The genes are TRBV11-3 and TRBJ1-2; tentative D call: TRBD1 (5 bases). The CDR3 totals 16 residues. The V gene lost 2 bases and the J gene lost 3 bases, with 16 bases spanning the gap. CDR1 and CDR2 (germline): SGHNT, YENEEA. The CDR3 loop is CASSLNFLGADYGYTF. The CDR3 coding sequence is TGTGCCAGCAGCTTAAATTTTTTAGGGGCTGACTATGGCTACACCTTC.

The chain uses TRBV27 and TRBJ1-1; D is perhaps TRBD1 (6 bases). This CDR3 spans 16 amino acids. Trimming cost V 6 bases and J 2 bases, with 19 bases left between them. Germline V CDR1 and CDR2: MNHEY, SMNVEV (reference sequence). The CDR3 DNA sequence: TGTGCCAGCAGCCGCTCGGGGGGGGCCCTCAACACTGAAGCTTTCTTT. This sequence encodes CASSRSGGALNTEAFF.

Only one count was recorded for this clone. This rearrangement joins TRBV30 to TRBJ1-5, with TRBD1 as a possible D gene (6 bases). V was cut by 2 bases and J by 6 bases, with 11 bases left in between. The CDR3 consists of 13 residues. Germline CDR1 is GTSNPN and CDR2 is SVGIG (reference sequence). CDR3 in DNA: TGTGCCTGGAGTCAAGGGGGGGGTCAGCCCCAGCATTTT. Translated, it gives CAWSQGGGQPQHF.

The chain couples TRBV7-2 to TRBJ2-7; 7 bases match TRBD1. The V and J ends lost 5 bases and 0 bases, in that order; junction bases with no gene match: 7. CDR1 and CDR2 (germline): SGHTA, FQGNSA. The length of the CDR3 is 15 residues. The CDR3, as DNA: TGTGCCAGCAGCCCAACCGGGACAGCCTCCTACGAGCAGTACTTC. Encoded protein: CASSPTGTASYEQYF.

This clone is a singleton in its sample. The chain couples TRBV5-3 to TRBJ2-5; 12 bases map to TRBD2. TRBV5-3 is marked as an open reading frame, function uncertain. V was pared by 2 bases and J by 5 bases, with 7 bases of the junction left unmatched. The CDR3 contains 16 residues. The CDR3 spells CARSLVLAGGGETQYF. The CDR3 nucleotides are TGTGCCAGAAGCTTAGTACTAGCGGGAGGTGGGGAGACCCAGTACTTC.

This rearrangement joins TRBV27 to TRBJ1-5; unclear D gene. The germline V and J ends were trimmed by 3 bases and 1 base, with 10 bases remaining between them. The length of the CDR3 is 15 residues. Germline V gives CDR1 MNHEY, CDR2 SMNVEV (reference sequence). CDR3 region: CASSFGGPSNQPQHF. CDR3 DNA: TGTGCCAGCAGTTTTGGAGGGCCCAGCAATCAGCCCCAGCATTTT.

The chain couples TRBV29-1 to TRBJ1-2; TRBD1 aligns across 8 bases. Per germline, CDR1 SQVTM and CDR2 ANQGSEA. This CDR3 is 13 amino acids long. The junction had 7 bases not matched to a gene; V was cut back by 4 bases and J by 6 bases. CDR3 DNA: TGCAGCGTTGCCCCGGACAGGGTCGATGGCTACACCTTC. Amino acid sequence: CSVAPDRVDGYTF.

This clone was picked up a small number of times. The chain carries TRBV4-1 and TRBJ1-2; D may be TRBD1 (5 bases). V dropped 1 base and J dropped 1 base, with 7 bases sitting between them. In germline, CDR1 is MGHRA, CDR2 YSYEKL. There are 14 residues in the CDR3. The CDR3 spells CASSQGQNNYGYTF. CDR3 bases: TGCGCCAGCAGCCAAGGACAGAATAACTATGGCTACACCTTC.

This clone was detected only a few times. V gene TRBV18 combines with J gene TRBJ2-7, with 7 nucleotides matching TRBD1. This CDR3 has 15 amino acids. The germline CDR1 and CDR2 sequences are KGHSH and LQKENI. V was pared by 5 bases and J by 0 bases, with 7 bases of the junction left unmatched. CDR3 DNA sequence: TGTGCCAGCTCAGTGGGACAGCCACCCTCCTACGAGCAGTACTTC. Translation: CASSVGQPPSYEQYF.